The source of this T cell receptor beta chain is a study of cytomegalovirus exposure and HLA in healthy donors. As for the study in general: The same platform as the roughly 670 first-cohort repertoires was used for the 100 to 150 validation repertoires, a later analysis reported.

General observations from the study: Cytomegalovirus association was assigned to approximately 160 TCR beta chains. Rare TCR sequences dominated, though some public TCRs recurred in many donors.

Only in-frame clones appear in the TCRdb table, and some are missing; sequencing was by immunoSEQ multiplex PCR. The repertoire includes about 170,000 clones, approximately 89% of them detected once, and 4% to 4.5% sits in the top ten. It was the roughly 130-subject validation cohort, separate from the approximately 700-subject first cohort, to which the donors belonged. Germline loops: CDR1 MGHRA, CDR2 YSYEKL. V lost 8 bases and J lost 7, with 20 bases in between. The CDR3 is 14 amino acids. About this clone: Its matching antigen is unknown.

The gene calls are TRBV4-1 and TRBJ1-1, with TRBD1 as a possible D gene (6 bases). The clonotype originates from a man aged 18-30 years in good health and CMV-seropositive. Source material: PBMCs. For the CDR3, the DNA is TGCGCCAGCCGGCCCATTCAGGGGAGCGATGAAGCTTTCTTT. Its translation is CASRPIQGSDEAFF.